Listed below are T cell receptor beta chains from one sample, sequenced in a study of blood T cell repertoires in COVID-19. Produced via immunoSEQ multiplex PCR; TCRdb's table is partial and in-frame only. Here the sample spans around 100,000 clones, about 83% being singletons. Source material: peripheral blood. The receptors were sampled from a human donor in a cohort sampled during active COVID-19. CDR3s include the opening cysteine and the closing phenylalanine or tryptophan. The D gene is left open where the match is weak. Clone size is given for some rows only: seen once, a few or many times, or a class if the clone is expanded.

clone_size: .
v_call: TRBV30
j_call: TRBJ2-1
d_call: TRBD2
cdr3_aa: CAWSKAGGFEQFF
cdr3_nt: TGTGCCTGGAGTAAAGCGGGAGGGTTCGAGCAGTTCTTC

clone_size: .
v_call: TRBV30
j_call: TRBJ1-4
d_call: TRBD1
cdr3_aa: CACDRGNEKLFF
cdr3_nt: TGTGCCTGCGACAGGGGAAATGAAAAACTGTTTTTT

clone_size: .
v_call: TRBV6-5
j_call: TRBJ1-1
d_call: .
cdr3_aa: CASSFDWNTEAFF
cdr3_nt: TGTGCCAGCAGTTTCGACTGGAACACTGAAGCTTTCTTT

clone_size: .
v_call: TRBV4-1
j_call: TRBJ1-2
d_call: .
cdr3_aa: CASSQDLALNYGYTF
cdr3_nt: TGCGCCAGCAGCCAAGATCTGGCCCTCAACTATGGCTACACCTTC

clone_size: .
v_call: TRBV3-1/TRBV3-2
j_call: TRBJ1-4
d_call: .
cdr3_aa: CASSSQGSANEKLFF
cdr3_nt: TGTGCCAGCAGCTCACAGGGATCAGCTAATGAAAAACTGTTTTTT

clone_size: .
v_call: TRBV4-3
j_call: TRBJ1-4
d_call: .
cdr3_aa: CASSQDRITRGEKLFF
cdr3_nt: TGCGCCAGCAGCCAAGATCGCATCACTCGGGGTGAAAAACTGTTTTTT

clone_size: .
v_call: TRBV9
j_call: TRBJ2-7
d_call: .
cdr3_aa: CASSASPGGEQYF
cdr3_nt: TGTGCCAGCAGCGCAAGCCCCGGGGGCGAGCAGTACTTC

clone_size: .
v_call: TRBV5-1
j_call: TRBJ2-3
d_call: TRBD2
cdr3_aa: CASSLLASGSMNTQYF
cdr3_nt: TGCGCCAGCAGCTTGTTGGCTAGCGGGAGTATGAATACGCAGTATTTT

clone_size: once
v_call: TRBV9
j_call: TRBJ2-2
d_call: .
cdr3_aa: CASSVGQGPQTGELFF
cdr3_nt: TGTGCCAGCAGCGTGGGCCAGGGGCCCCAAACCGGGGAGCTGTTTTTT

clone_size: .
v_call: TRBV27
j_call: TRBJ1-5
d_call: .
cdr3_aa: CASSPRDIRQPQHF
cdr3_nt: TGTGCCAGCAGTCCCCGGGACATACGCCAGCCCCAGCATTTT

clone_size: .
v_call: TRBV9
j_call: TRBJ2-7
d_call: TRBD1
cdr3_aa: CASSARQGYEQYF
cdr3_nt: TGTGCCAGCAGCGCCCGACAGGGGTACGAGCAGTACTTC

clone_size: few
v_call: TRBV3-1/TRBV3-2
j_call: TRBJ1-5
d_call: .
cdr3_aa: CASRGHPGLQPQHF
cdr3_nt: TGTGCCAGCCGCGGTCATCCAGGGCTTCAGCCCCAGCATTTT

clone_size: .
v_call: TRBV5-1
j_call: TRBJ1-1
d_call: TRBD1
cdr3_aa: CASSGTGAATGAFF
cdr3_nt: TGCGCCAGCAGCGGGACAGGGGCCGCTACGGGAGCTTTCTTT

clone_size: .
v_call: TRBV7-9
j_call: TRBJ2-7
d_call: .
cdr3_aa: CASSGGGSSYEQYF
cdr3_nt: TGTGCCAGCAGCGGAGGAGGAAGCTCCTACGAGCAGTACTTC

clone_size: .
v_call: TRBV7-6
j_call: TRBJ2-6
d_call: .
cdr3_aa: CASSPLLGHPSGANVLTF
cdr3_nt: TGTGCCAGCAGCCCTCTACTGGGACACCCCTCTGGGGCCAACGTCCTGACTTTC